These 11 T cell receptor beta chains came from one sample sequenced in a study of STAT3 mutations in large granular lymphocyte leukemia. Profiled with immunoSEQ multiplex PCR; TCRdb holds only in-frame clones, not every one. This table holds about 10,000 clones, nearly 90% found once. For these receptors, no antigen is known. Study-level results: In T-cell large granular lymphocyte leukemia, about half of patients showed multiple immunodominant subclonotypes.

Source material: peripheral blood mononuclear cells. Receptors originate from a man between 60 and 75 years old with T-cell large granular lymphocyte leukemia. Some clones in this sample may be carry-over from other donors' samples.

V gene TRBV7-2 combines with J gene TRBJ1-2, with a possible D match to TRBD1 (6 bases). V was trimmed by 1 base and J by 13 bases, leaving 13 bases between them. The CDR3 totals 12 residues. Per the germline V gene, CDR1 is SGHTA and CDR2 is FQGNSA. CDR3 residues: CASSLDKGGVTF. The CDR3 nucleotides are TGTGCCAGCAGCTTAGACAAGGGGGGTGTCACCTTC.

The rearrangement links TRBV5-1 to TRBJ2-5, with D perhaps being TRBD1 or TRBD2 (5 bases each). Trimming left V 0 bases short and J 0 bases short, with 21 bases between. The CDR3 extends over 19 amino acids. The germline V gene has CDR1 SGHRS and CDR2 YFSETQ. CDR3 protein: CASSLAPGPSSDHQETQYF. The CDR3 DNA reads TGCGCCAGCAGCTTGGCGCCGGGACCCTCGAGCGATCACCAAGAGACCCAGTACTTC.

The chain employs TRBV4-3 and TRBJ2-7; 8 bases agree with TRBD2. This CDR3 has 15 residues. J lost 6 bases, V lost 1 base, and 8 bases had no gene match. CDR1 and CDR2 from the germline V gene are LGHNA and YSLEER. CDR3 sequence (DNA): TGCGCCAGCAGCCAAGGTACTAGCGGAGCGGGCGAGCAGTACTTC. Its protein product is CASSQGTSGAGEQYF.

This rearrangement joins TRBV7-2 to TRBJ2-1; TRBD1 is a possible D gene (6 bases). Germline-derived CDR1 and CDR2 are SGHTA and FQGNSA. The V and J ends lost 5 bases and 1 base respectively, with 12 bases between them. The CDR3 covers 15 residues. The CDR3 region has the DNA TGTGCCAGCAGCCCCGGGACAAGATCCTACAATGAGCAGTTCTTC. It yields the protein CASSPGTRSYNEQFF.

This sequence joins TRBV18 and TRBJ2-7, with D possibly TRBD2 on 5 matching bases. The CDR3 consists of 13 residues. CDR1 is KGHSH, CDR2 LQKENI, per germline. With 3 bases removed from V and 9 bases from J, the gap between germline ends came to 15 bases. The CDR3 DNA reads as TGTGCCAGCTCACCGGGTGCGAGGGCTTGGCAGTACTTC. Residues: CASSPGARAWQYF. The full variable domain, rest sourced from reference TRBV18 and TRBJ2-7, is NAGVMQNPRHLVRRRGQEARLRCSPMKGHSHVYWYRQLPEEGLKFMVYLQKENIIDESGMPKERFSAEFPKEGPSILRIQQVVRGDSAAYFCASSPGARAWQYFGPGTRLTVT.

The sample holds one count of this clone. J is TRBJ2-2 and V is TRBV18; TRBD1 might be the D (6 bases). Germline lookup yields CDR1 KGHSH and CDR2 LQKENI. This CDR3 has 15 amino acids. V shed 5 bases and J shed 0 bases, with 10 bases lying between them. The CDR3 DNA reads as TGTGCCAGCTCAGCCAACAGGGCGAACACCGGGGAGCTGTTTTTT. This encodes CASSANRANTGELFF.

This clone has only a few counts. V usage is TRBV11-2 and J usage is TRBJ2-7; D may match TRBD1 or TRBD2 (5 bases each). The CDR3 totals 12 residues. Trimming pared 5 bases from V and 6 bases from J, leaving 11 bases between. The V gene's germline CDR1 is SGHAT and CDR2 FQNNGV. The CDR3 nucleotides read TGTGCCAGCAGCCTGGGACGGGTCGAGCAGTACTTC. Encoded protein: CASSLGRVEQYF.

The chain couples TRBV5-5 to TRBJ1-1; maybe TRBD1 (5 bases). Germline CDR1 is SGHKS and CDR2 is YYEKEE (reference sequence). The CDR3 contains 14 residues. V was trimmed by 4 bases and J by 4 bases, leaving 14 bases between them. The CDR3 loop reads CASSPGERGTEAFF. CDR3 DNA: TGTGCCAGCAGCCCGGGGGAACGGGGCACTGAAGCTTTCTTT.

The chain links TRBV7-2 to TRBJ1-5, with no clear D. V was trimmed by 5 bases and J by 9 bases, leaving 11 bases between them. Germline V gives CDR1 SGHTA, CDR2 FQGNSA. The CDR3 runs 12 residues. The CDR3 DNA reads TGTGCCAGCAGCCTCCAACCGGGGCCCCAGCATTTT. As protein: CASSLQPGPQHF.

The chain couples TRBV5-1 to TRBJ2-7, with 8 bases matching TRBD1. There are 13 residues in the CDR3. Germline V gene sequence: CDR1 SGHRS, CDR2 YFSETQ. V lost 3 bases and J lost 3; bases outside the gene matches: 2. In DNA form, the CDR3 reads TGCGCCAGCAGCTGGGGGACAGGCTACGAGCAGTACTTC. Translation gives CASSWGTGYEQYF.

The chain has TRBV7-9 and TRBJ1-4; 7 nucleotides line up with TRBD1. Germline loops: CDR1 SEHNR, CDR2 FQNEAQ (reference sequence). The V and J ends lost 5 bases and 0 bases, in that order; junction bases with no gene match: 6. The CDR3 runs 16 residues. The CDR3 loop reads CASSTGQAATNEKLFF. In nucleotides, the CDR3 is TGTGCCAGCAGCACCGGACAGGCTGCAACTAATGAAAAACTGTTTTTT.